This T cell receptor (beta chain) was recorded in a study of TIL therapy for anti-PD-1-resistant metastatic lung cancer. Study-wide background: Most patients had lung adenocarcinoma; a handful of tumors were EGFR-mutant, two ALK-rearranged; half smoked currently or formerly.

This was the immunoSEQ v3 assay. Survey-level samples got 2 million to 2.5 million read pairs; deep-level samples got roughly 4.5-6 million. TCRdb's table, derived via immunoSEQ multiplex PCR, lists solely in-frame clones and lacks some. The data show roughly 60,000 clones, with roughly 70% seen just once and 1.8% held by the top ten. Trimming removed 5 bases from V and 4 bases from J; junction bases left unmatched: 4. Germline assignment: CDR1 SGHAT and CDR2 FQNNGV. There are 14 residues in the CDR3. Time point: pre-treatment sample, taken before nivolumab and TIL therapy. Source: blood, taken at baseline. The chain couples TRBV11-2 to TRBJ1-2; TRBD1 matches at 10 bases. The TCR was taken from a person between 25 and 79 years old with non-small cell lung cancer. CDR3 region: CASSRDRGSYGYTF. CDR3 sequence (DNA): TGTGCCAGCAGCCGGGACAGGGGCTCCTATGGCTACACCTTC.